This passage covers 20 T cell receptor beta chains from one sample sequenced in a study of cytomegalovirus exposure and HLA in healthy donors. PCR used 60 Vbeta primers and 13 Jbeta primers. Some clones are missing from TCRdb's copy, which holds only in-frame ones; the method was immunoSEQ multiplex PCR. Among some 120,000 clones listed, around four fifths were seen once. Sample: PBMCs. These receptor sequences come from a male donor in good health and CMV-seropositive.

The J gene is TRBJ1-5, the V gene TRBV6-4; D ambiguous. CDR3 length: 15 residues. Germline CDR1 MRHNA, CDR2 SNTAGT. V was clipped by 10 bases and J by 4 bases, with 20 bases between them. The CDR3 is CATPPAEVRNQPQHF. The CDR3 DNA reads TGTGCCACCCCACCGGCCGAGGTACGTAATCAGCCCCAGCATTTT.

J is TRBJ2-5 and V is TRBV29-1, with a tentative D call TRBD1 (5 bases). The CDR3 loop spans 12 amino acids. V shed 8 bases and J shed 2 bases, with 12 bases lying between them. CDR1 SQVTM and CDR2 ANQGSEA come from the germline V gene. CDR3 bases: TGCAGCTTTCAGGGCGGACAAGAGACCCAGTACTTC. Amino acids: CSFQGGQETQYF.

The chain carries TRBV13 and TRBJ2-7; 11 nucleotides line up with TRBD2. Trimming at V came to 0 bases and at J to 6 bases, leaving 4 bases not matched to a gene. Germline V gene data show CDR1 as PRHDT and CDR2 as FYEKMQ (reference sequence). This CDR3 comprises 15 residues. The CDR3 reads CASSLGRLAGGEQYF. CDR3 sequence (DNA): TGTGCCAGCAGCTTAGGGCGGCTAGCGGGAGGCGAGCAGTACTTC.

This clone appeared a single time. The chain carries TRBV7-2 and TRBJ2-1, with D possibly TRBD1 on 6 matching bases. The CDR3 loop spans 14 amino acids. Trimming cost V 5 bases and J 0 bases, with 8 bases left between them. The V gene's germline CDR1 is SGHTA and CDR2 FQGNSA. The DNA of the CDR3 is TGTGCCAGCAGCCAGGGGCCCTCCTACAATGAGCAGTTCTTC. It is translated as CASSQGPSYNEQFF.

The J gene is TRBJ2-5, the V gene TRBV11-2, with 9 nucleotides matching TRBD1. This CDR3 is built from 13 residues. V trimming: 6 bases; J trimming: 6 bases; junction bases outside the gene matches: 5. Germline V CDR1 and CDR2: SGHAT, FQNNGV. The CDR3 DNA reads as TGTGCCAGCAGGGGGACAGGGCGCCAGACCCAGTACTTC. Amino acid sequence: CASRGTGRQTQYF.

The CDR3 is CASSVASGLAGEEQYF. The CDR3 nucleotides are TGTGCCAGCAGCGTAGCTTCAGGCCTAGCGGGGGAGGAGCAGTACTTC. The J gene is TRBJ2-7, the V gene TRBV9, with 10 bases lining up with TRBD2. From germline, CDR1 is SGDLS and CDR2 YYNGEE. V lost 0 bases to trimming and J lost 7 bases; unmatched junction nucleotides: 10. The CDR3 runs 16 residues.

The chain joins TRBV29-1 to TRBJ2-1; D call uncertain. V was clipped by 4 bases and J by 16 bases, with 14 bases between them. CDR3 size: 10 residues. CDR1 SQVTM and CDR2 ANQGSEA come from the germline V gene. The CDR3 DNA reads TGCAGCGTTGGCCCTCCCCACTCTTTCTTC. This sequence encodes CSVGPPHSFF.

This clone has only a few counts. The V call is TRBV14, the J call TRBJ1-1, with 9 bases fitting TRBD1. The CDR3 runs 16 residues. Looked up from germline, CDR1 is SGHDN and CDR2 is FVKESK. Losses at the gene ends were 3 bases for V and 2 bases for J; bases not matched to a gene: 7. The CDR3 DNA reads TGTGCCAGCAGCCATTCACCGGGACAGGGAAACACTGAAGCTTTCTTT. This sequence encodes CASSHSPGQGNTEAFF.

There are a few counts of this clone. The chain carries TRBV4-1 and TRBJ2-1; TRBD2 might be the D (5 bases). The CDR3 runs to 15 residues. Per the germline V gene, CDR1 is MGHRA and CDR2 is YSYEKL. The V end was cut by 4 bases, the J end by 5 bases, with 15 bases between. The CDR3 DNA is TGCGCCAGCAGCCTAACCTCGGGAACCAACAATGAGCAGTTCTTC. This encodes CASSLTSGTNNEQFF.

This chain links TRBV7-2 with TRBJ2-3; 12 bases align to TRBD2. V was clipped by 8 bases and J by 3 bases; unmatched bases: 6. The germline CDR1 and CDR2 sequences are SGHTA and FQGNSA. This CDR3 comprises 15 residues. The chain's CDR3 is CASGLAGPPTDTQYF. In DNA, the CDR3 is TGTGCCAGCGGACTAGCGGGGCCCCCTACAGATACGCAGTATTTT.

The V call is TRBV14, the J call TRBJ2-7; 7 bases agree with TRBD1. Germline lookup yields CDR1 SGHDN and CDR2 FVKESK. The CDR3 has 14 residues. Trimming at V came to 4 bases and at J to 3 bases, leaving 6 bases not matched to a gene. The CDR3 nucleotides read TGTGCCAGCAGCCTGACAGGGAATGGCTACGAGCAGTACTTC. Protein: CASSLTGNGYEQYF.

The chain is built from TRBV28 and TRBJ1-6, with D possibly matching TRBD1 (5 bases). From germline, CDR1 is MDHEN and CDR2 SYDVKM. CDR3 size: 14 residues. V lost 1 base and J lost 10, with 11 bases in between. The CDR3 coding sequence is TGTGCCAGCAGTTTATTCAGGGAGGGATCACCCCTCCACTTT. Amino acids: CASSLFREGSPLHF.

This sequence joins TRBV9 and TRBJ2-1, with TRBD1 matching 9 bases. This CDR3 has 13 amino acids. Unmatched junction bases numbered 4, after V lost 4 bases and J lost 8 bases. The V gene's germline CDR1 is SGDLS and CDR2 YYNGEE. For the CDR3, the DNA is TGTGCCAGCAGCTTGGGACAGGGAGATGAGCAGTTCTTC. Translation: CASSLGQGDEQFF.

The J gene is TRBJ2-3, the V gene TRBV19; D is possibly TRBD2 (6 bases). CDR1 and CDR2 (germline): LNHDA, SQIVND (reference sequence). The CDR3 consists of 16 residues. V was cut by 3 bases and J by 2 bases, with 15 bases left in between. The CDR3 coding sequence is TGTGCCAGTAGTATTACCGGGACTCCTTCCACAGATACGCAGTATTTT. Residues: CASSITGTPSTDTQYF.

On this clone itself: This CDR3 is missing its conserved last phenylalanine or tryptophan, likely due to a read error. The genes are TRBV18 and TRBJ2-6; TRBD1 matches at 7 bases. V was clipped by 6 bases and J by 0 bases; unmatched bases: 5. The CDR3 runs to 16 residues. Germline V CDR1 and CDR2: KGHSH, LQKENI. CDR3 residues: CASSPNRGSGANVLTC. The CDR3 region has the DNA TGTGCCAGCTCCCCCAACAGGGGCTCTGGGGCCAACGTCCTGACTTGC.

As DNA, the CDR3 is TGTGCCAGCAGCTTGGCCCGACAACAGGGGGCAAATTCACCCCTCCACTTT. It encodes CASSLARQQGANSPLHF. V is TRBV5-5 and J is TRBJ1-6, with TRBD1 matching 9 bases. V was clipped by 0 bases and J by 7 bases; unmatched bases: 8. CDR1 is SGHKS and CDR2 is YYEKEE in the germline V gene (reference sequence). The CDR3 spans 17 residues.

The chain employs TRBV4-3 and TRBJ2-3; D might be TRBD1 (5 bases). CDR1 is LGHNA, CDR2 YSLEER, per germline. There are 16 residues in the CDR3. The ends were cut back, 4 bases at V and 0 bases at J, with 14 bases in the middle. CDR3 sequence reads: CASSPDGDSSTDTQYF. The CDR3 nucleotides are TGCGCCAGCAGCCCAGACGGAGACAGTAGCACAGATACGCAGTATTTT.

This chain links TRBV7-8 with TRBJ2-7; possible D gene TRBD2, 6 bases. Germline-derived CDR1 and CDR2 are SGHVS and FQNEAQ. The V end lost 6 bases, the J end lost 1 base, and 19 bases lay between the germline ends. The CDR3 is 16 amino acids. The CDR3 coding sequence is TGTGCCAGCAGTCCCGGCGCGGGACTTCTTTCCTACGAGCAGTACTTC. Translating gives CASSPGAGLLSYEQYF.

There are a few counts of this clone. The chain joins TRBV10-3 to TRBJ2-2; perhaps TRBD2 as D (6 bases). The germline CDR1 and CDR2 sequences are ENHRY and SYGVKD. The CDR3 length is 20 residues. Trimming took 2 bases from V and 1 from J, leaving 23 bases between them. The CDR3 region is CAISEPGRSAGRRNTGELFF. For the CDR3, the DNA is TGTGCCATCAGTGAGCCCGGACGATCCGCGGGGCGGCGGAACACCGGGGAGCTGTTTTTT.

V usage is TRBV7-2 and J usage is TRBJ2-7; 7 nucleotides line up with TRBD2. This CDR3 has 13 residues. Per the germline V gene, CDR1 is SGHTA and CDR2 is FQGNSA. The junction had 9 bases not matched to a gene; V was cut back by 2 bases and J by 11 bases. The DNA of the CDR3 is TGTGCCAGCAGCTTAAACCCAAGCGGGATCGAGTACTTC. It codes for CASSLNPSGIEYF.